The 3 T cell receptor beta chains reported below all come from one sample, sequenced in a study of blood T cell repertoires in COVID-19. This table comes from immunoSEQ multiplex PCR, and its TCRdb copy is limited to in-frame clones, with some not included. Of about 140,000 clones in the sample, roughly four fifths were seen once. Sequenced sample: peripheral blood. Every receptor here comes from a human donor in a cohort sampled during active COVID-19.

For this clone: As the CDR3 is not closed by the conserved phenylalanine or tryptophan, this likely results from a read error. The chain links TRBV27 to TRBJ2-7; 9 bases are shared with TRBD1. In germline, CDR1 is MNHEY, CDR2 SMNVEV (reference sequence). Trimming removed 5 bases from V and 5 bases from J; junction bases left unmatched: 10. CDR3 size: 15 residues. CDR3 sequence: CASSTWTGAVHEQYS. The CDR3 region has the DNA TGTGCCAGCAGTACTTGGACAGGGGCCGTCCACGAGCAGTACTCC.

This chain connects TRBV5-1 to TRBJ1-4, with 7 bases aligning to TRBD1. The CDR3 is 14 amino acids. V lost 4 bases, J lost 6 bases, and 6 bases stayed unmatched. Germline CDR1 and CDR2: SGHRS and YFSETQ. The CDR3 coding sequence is TGCGCCAGCAGCACGACAGGGATGGATGAAAAACTGTTTTTT. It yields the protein CASSTTGMDEKLFF.

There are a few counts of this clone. The CDR3 coding sequence is TGTGCCAGCAGGGGAGGTAGCGGGGGGGCCGGGGGCAATGAGCAGTTCTTC. Protein product: CASRGGSGGAGGNEQFF. J is TRBJ2-1 and V is TRBV25-1; 11 bases map to TRBD2. The germline V gene has CDR1 MGHDK and CDR2 SYGVNS. The V segment lost 6 bases and the J segment 6 bases; nucleotides outside the gene matches: 13. The CDR3 totals 17 residues.